This TCR beta chain appears in the sequencing data of a study of blood T cell repertoires in COVID-19 (TCRdb year 2020). Background for the entire study: Samples covering the acute and convalescent phases of COVID-19 were provided by collaborators in the United States, Italy and Spain. The material from the prospective study consisted of cDNA or gDNA derived from T cells, B-cell-depleted T cells, or PBMCs. Subjects who had been exposed to COVID-19, were actively infected with it, or had recovered from it provided the deeply sampled blood TCRbeta repertoires that made up the dataset. The repertoires were released in a freely available public database intended as a resource for research on the immune response to SARS-CoV-2. Samples were obtained from the ongoing ImmuneRACE study (first 160 participants) and from over 1,000 subjects provided by 6 global collaborators. A de-identified subject ID, COVID-19 status, age in years and sex were almost always included in the sample metadata. Where HLA class I and class II types were available, the types were taken from metadata supplied by the sample provider, not from assay-based typing.

Enrolling through a virtual design, the prospective study's participants ranged in age from roughly 18 to 100 years and lived across approximately 25 United States geographic areas. In the prospective study, cohorts were assigned on the basis of participant-reported clinical history obtained from a screening survey and a study questionnaire. ImmuneRACE Cohort 3 recovered participants were defined by two consecutive negative NP/OP PCR tests, healthcare professional clearance, or symptom resolution. Each participant in the prospective study had whole blood, serum and a nasopharyngeal or oropharyngeal swab collected by mobile phlebotomists. Prospective study participants could optionally give additional blood draws and questionnaires over an approximately 2-month period. Prospective study blood samples were shipped either frozen or at room temperature before DNA extraction. The paper's findings and limits, for the study overall: How much clinical and demographic metadata was included differed by source and by participant, and the metadata was provided uncurated.

As regards this clone: Its binding antigen is unknown. Per-base qualities were not stored, and no clone one base away is much larger.

TCRbeta CDR3 regions were amplified from genomic DNA by means of the immunoSEQ Assay, a bias-controlled multiplex PCR. On the study's bioinformatics: Nucleated cell counts per sample were estimated from amplification of reference gene primers within the assay. Sequence reads were collapsed and filtered to measure the absolute abundance of every unique TCRbeta CDR3 rearrangement. For each sample, productive Simpson clonality was calculated by taking the square root of Simpson's diversity index across productive rearrangements. The clones in this table, taken by TCRdb from immuneACCESS, are in-frame only. Not every clone is retained; where verified, under half of the shortfall comes from an unresolved V gene, and the cause of the rest is unknown. V and J calls and clone size are given by that table; D and trimming were obtained from the DNA. The sample records about 240,000 clones, approximately 90% of which are singletons. Under 5% of the sample is taken by the ten largest.

At the junction V is shortened by 4 bases and J by 5 bases; bases outside the gene matches: 13. The CDR3 runs 16 residues from the cysteine to the phenylalanine. The only DNA kept is the CDR3, 48 bases in frame from the first base. CDR1 and CDR2 are drawn from the germline V gene: MNHEY, SVGAGI. This sequence was found in a woman in her thirties who had recovered from COVID-19. The rearrangement combines TRBV6-5 with TRBJ2-7, with TRBD2 matching 8 junction bases. The material sequenced was PBMCs or T cells enriched from blood (not recorded which). The CDR3 corresponds to CASSSQSGSGWDEQYF. The sequence in DNA is TGTGCCAGCAGTTCTCAAAGCGGGAGTGGCTGGGACGAGCAGTACTTC.